This T cell receptor (beta chain) originates from a study of cytomegalovirus exposure and HLA in healthy donors. Study context: An analysis done earlier identified more than 100 million unique TCR beta sequences from approximately 170 million T cells. Within an early data release were tens of millions of unique TCRs drawn from HLA-typed donors. Study-level results: A cluster of highly shared sequence variants was likely a sequencing artifact. Sequences of the TCR beta chain were said to predict the HLA-A and HLA-B alleles of most subjects accurately.

As for this clone: The antigen is not known.

CDR3 length: 12 residues. In germline, CDR1 is MNHEY, CDR2 SVGAGI. Deletions cut 6 bases from V and 3 bases from J, with 8 bases between. In the PCR, 60 Vbeta and 13 Jbeta primers were used. Repertoires were generated with immunoSEQ multiplex PCR, while TCRdb's copy carries only in-frame clones and drops some. The sample table includes 53,000 or so clones. The sequence was collected from a man between 18 and 35 years old in good health and CMV-seropositive. J is TRBJ1-2 and V is TRBV6-5; a possible D gene is TRBD1 (6 bases). The sample was PBMCs. The CDR3 loop reads CASRDSHYGYTF. The CDR3 bases are TGTGCCAGCAGGGACAGTCACTATGGCTACACCTTC.